Below, one T cell receptor (beta chain) is given with its context. Only a few counts were recorded for this clonotype. Its specific antigen is unknown. No much larger clone is present one base from it, and per-base qualities are unavailable. Every donor in the study was a healthy Caucasian. Three unrelated non-twin adults were additionally sequenced: a male aged 18 to 30, a male aged 50 to 60 and a female aged 50 to 60. Using Miltenyi CD45RO+ enrichment and human naive T-cell isolation kits, memory (CD45RO+) and naive T cells were isolated from PBMC. The CDR3 measures 12 amino acids from cysteine to phenylalanine. The only DNA kept is the CDR3, 36 bases in frame from the first base. CDR1 and CDR2 are drawn from the germline V gene: LGHNT, FRNRAP. Cut back by 3 bases and 3 bases, the V and J ends lie 5 bases apart. The data derive from a study of identical twins (dated by TCRdb to the mid-2010s). Concerning the study at large: TCR alpha and beta repertoires from monozygotic twins, unrelated adults of various ages and cord blood were deep-sequenced to test whether fetal clonotypes persist. Replicate twin experiments were performed at different times using different library preparation protocols to rule out contamination.

Overall results and qualifications from the work: Compared with coincidental sharing between unrelated individuals, an excess of low generation-probability sequences was observed among out-of-frame TCR alpha sequences shared between twins. Fewer insertions were carried by abundant cord blood beta clonotypes, a similar but weaker trend appeared in young adult naive repertoires, and no such trend appeared in memory repertoires. A weaker excess of twin sharing was found in beta out-of-frame sequences because the signal-to-noise ratio was lowered by fewer shared sequences. Recombination models systematically underestimated out-of-frame TCR alpha sharing in monozygotic twins but agreed with sharing between unrelated individuals. Invariant T cells such as MAIT and iNKT could partly confound zero-insertion analyses, though diverse VJ usage argued against this for most clonotypes. Because the same donors could not be followed over many years, the conclusions depended on cross-sectional statistical analysis.

Libraries were built with 5' RACE. The listed sequencing device is Illumina HiSeq 2000. A universal primer binding site was introduced by template switching, and a unique molecular identifier was present in the final cDNA, enabling accurate counting of TCR cDNA molecules. Specific primers in the conserved constant-segment region were used to synthesize first-strand cDNA for the TCR alpha and beta chains. To control for contamination, each cDNA library was double barcoded with a SMART-Mk sample barcode plus Illumina barcodes. TruSeq adapter sequences, together with Illumina sample barcodes, were added in two successive PCR steps. The TCR alpha and beta cDNA libraries were sequenced on the Illumina HiSeq platform using custom primers. The paper's data handling went like this. MiGEC processed the raw reads to extract unique molecular identifiers, while MiXCR was used to determine the CDR3 positions. For each individual, recombination models were inferred using an EM algorithm with the repgenHMM and IGoR tools. The analysis of shared clonotypes was done with the tcR package in R, with sharing normalized by the product of cloneset sizes. To study raw recombination without the effects of thymic and clonal selection, out-of-frame nonproductive sequences were analyzed. TCRdb cleaned the public reads at Q25 with fastp, built clones with MiXCR and kept in-frame beta chains. Every CDR3 protein is listed once, alongside the most common genes and DNA of its rows. The V and J calls, along with clone size, are taken from TCRdb and not from the paper's own processing. This sample lists roughly 710,000 distinct CDR3 sequences; over 5% were detected once. 1.5% to 2% of the sample belongs to the ten largest clones.

The receptor's source is a man aged 18 to 30 in good health. The sequencing sample was made of naive T cells sorted from blood. The label giving this sample's cell subset or site can be read as: cells isolated with a human naive T-cell isolation kit. The chain is assembled from TRBV12-5 and TRBJ2-5, with no reliable assignment of the D segment. The nucleotide sequence reads as follows: TGTGCTAGTGGTTTCCTCAAAGAGACCCAGTACTTC. Translation gives CASGFLKETQYF.